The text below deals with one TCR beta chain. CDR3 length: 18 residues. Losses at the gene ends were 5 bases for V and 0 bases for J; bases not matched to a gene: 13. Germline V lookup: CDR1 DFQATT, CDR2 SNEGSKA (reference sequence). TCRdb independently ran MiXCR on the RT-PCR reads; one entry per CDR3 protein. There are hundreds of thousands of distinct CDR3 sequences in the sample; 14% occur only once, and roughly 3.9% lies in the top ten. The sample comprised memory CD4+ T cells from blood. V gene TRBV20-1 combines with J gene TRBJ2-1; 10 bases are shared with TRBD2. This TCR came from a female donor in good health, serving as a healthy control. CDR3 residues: CSAGGRLAGASSYNEQFF. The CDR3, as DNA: TGCAGTGCTGGGGGACGGCTAGCGGGAGCTAGCTCCTACAATGAGCAGTTCTTC.